Listed here are 4 T cell receptor beta chains from one sample, sequenced in a study of T-cell memory formation after mild COVID-19. TCRdb fed the 5' RACE reads into MiXCR, producing one record per CDR3 protein. The data show 350,000 to 500,000 distinct CDR3 sequences, 20% seen once. Sequenced: PBMCs or a T cell subset sorted from them (not recorded which). The receptors come from an adult woman who had mild COVID-19 (a few samples of this study predate the infection). Cell type and time point are not known.

Many counts were recorded for this clonotype. The J gene is TRBJ1-5, the V gene TRBV27; weak D call: TRBD1 (5 bases). This CDR3 region has 15 residues. CDR1 MNHEY and CDR2 SMNVEV come from the germline V gene (reference sequence). V lost 5 bases to trimming and J lost 3 bases, with 14 bases between them. The CDR3 region is CASSLVPGFNQPQHF. The CDR3 bases are TGTGCCAGCAGTCTAGTGCCAGGGTTCAATCAGCCCCAGCATTTT.

This sequence joins TRBV7-9 and TRBJ1-6; D ambiguous. V was cut by 1 base and J by 6 bases, with 7 bases left in between. Germline CDR1 is SEHNR and CDR2 is FQNEAQ (reference sequence). This CDR3 comprises 14 residues. CDR3 DNA sequence: TGTGCCAGCAGCTTAGGGACCAGTAATTCACCCCTCCACTTT. Translating it yields CASSLGTSNSPLHF.

This chain connects TRBV4-1 to TRBJ1-5; D unresolved. This CDR3 comprises 14 residues. The V and J ends lost 0 bases and 4 bases respectively, with 7 bases between them. Germline assignment: CDR1 MGHRA and CDR2 YSYEKL. CDR3 DNA sequence: TGCGCCAGCAGCCAAGAAGGTCCGAATCAGCCCCAGCATTTT. Protein product: CASSQEGPNQPQHF.

This clonotype was counted between two and nine times. This rearrangement joins TRBV5-5 to TRBJ1-5, with a tentative D call TRBD1 (5 bases). From germline, CDR1 is SGHKS and CDR2 YYEKEE (reference sequence). The CDR3 contains 15 residues. Trimming took off 2 bases at V and 2 bases at J, with 11 bases between the two ends. CDR3 sequence: CASSLLWGGNQPQHF. The DNA of the CDR3 is TGTGCCAGCAGCTTATTATGGGGGGGCAATCAGCCCCAGCATTTT. The complete variable domain, with remaining parts taken from reference TRBV5-5 and TRBJ1-5, reads DAGVTQSPTHLIKTRGQQVTLRCSPISGHKSVSWYQQVLGQGPQFIFQYYEKEERGRGNFPDRFSARQFPNYSSELNVNALLLGDSALYLCASSLLWGGNQPQHFGDGTRLSIL.